Below, 7 T cell receptor beta chains from the same sample are listed, as sequenced in a study of T cell responses to AZD1222 COVID-19 vaccine. The data were produced by immunoSEQ multiplex PCR, yet TCRdb's version contains in-frame clones alone and is incomplete. The sample carries under 150,000 clones, 91% recorded once. Sequencing used peripheral blood, obtained on day 0 of AZD1222 vaccination. These receptors were taken from an adult in good health.

The chain links TRBV5-1 to TRBJ1-1; D might be TRBD1 (5 bases). The CDR3 totals 16 residues. CDR1 and CDR2 (germline): SGHRS, YFSETQ. The V end was cut by 0 bases, the J end by 0 bases, with 12 bases between. The CDR3 DNA sequence: TGCGCCAGCAGCTTGGCGGGGGGATTCATGAACACTGAAGCTTTCTTT. Residues: CASSLAGGFMNTEAFF.

The genes are TRBV5-4 and TRBJ1-2; D perhaps matches TRBD1 (6 bases). Germline CDR1 is SGHNT and CDR2 is YYREEE (reference sequence). V lost 1 base and J 6 bases, leaving 22 bases between the germline ends. The CDR3 consists of 17 residues. The CDR3 DNA is TGTGCCAGCAGCTTGCCGGGACCTTTGGGGACAACAAATGGCTACACCTTC. It is translated as CASSLPGPLGTTNGYTF.

V usage is TRBV27 and J usage is TRBJ1-3, with D unresolved. Trimming stripped 5 bases from V and 1 base from J, with 12 bases between. Germline CDR1 MNHEY, CDR2 SMNVEV (reference sequence). The length of the CDR3 is 15 residues. The CDR3 nucleotides are TGTGCCAGCAGTCGGACGGGAGATTCTGGAAACACCATATATTTT. It codes for CASSRTGDSGNTIYF.

V and J are TRBV7-2 and TRBJ1-1; D call uncertain. The CDR3 has 13 amino acids. CDR1 SGHTA and CDR2 FQGNSA come from the germline V gene. The V end lost 5 bases, the J end lost 5 bases, and 12 bases lay between the germline ends. The CDR3 coding sequence is TGTGCCAGCAGCATACCTTCGGGGACTGAAGCTTTCTTT. Amino acids: CASSIPSGTEAFF.

The V and J genes are TRBV5-6 and TRBJ2-3; maybe TRBD2 (5 bases). There are 16 residues in the CDR3. Trimming removed 0 bases at V and 0 bases at J, with 11 bases between. CDR1 is SGHDT and CDR2 is YYEEEE in the germline V gene. CDR3 coding DNA: TGTGCCAGCAGCTTGGCGGGAACGCTAAGCACAGATACGCAGTATTTT. This gives the protein CASSLAGTLSTDTQYF.

This chain joins TRBV7-9 and TRBJ1-6; D possibly corresponds to TRBD1 (6 bases). Trimming took off 1 base at V and 7 bases at J, with 8 bases between the two ends. The V gene's germline CDR1 is SEHNR and CDR2 FQNEAQ (reference sequence). The CDR3 consists of 14 residues. In DNA, the CDR3 is TGTGCCAGCAGCTTAGTTGGACAGAATTCACCCCTCCACTTT. This sequence encodes CASSLVGQNSPLHF. Full variable domain (missing parts from reference TRBV7-9 and TRBJ1-6): DTGVSQNPRHKITKRGQNVTFRCDPISEHNRLYWYRQTLGQGPEFLTYFQNEAQLEKSRLLSDRFSAERPKGSFSTLEIQRTEQGDSAMYLCASSLVGQNSPLHFGNGTRLTVT.

The chain employs TRBV3-1 (or the pseudogene TRBV3-2) and TRBJ1-1, with D maybe TRBD1 (6 bases). Germline CDR1 and CDR2: LGHDT and YNNKEL (reference sequence). Trimming cost V 7 bases and J 3 bases, with 15 bases left between them. CDR3 length equals 14 residues. Here the CDR3 reads CASTPRGGDTEAFF. DNA of the CDR3: TGTGCCAGCACTCCTAGGGGGGGGGACACTGAAGCTTTCTTT.